The 11 T cell receptor beta chains below all came from one sample that was sequenced in a study of a mutant IDH1 vaccine in newly diagnosed glioma. Antigen specificity for these receptors is unknown. The time point is: week 47, end of study. It was 300 ug of mutant IDH1 20-mer peptide that made up each vaccine dose, given with topical imiquimod. Data came from immunoSEQ multiplex PCR; TCRdb stores just in-frame clones and leaves some out. The data show 90,000 to 100,000 clones, nearly 90% seen once. The input for sequencing was PBMCs, taken from a glioma patient whose treatment included an IDH1 peptide vaccine. The receptors come from a woman aged 50 to 60 with glioma.

J is TRBJ2-1 and V is TRBV19; TRBD1 is a possible D gene (6 bases). This CDR3 contains 14 residues. With 7 bases removed from V and 5 bases from J, the gap between germline ends came to 15 bases. Germline lookup yields CDR1 LNHDA and CDR2 SQIVND (reference sequence). The CDR3 loop is CASIDRNSNNEQFF. CDR3 DNA sequence: TGTGCCAGTATTGACAGGAATTCGAACAATGAGCAGTTCTTC.

The V gene is TRBV7-9, the J gene TRBJ2-1; the match to TRBD2 covers 8 bases. CDR3 length: 15 residues. From germline, CDR1 is SEHNR and CDR2 FQNEAQ (reference sequence). Trimming cost V 0 bases and J 7 bases; bases outside gene matches: 5. In DNA form, the CDR3 reads TGTGCCAGCAGCTTAGCTAGCGGGAAAAAAAATGAGCAGTTCTTC. It codes for CASSLASGKKNEQFF.

The rearrangement uses TRBV27 and TRBJ2-3; the D is unclear. This CDR3 region has 13 residues. V dropped 6 bases and J dropped 0 bases, with 7 bases sitting between them. Germline loops: CDR1 MNHEY, CDR2 SMNVEV (reference sequence). CDR3 sequence: CASRTQSTDTQYF. The CDR3 nucleotides are TGTGCCAGCAGGACACAGAGCACAGATACGCAGTATTTT.

V gene TRBV7-9 combines with J gene TRBJ2-6, with 10 bases lining up with TRBD1. Germline V gives CDR1 SEHNR, CDR2 FQNEAQ (reference sequence). V was clipped by 8 bases and J by 1 base; unmatched bases: 5. The CDR3 is 16 residues long. CDR3 residues: CASWGQGSSGANVLTF. The CDR3 coding sequence is TGTGCCAGCTGGGGACAGGGGTCGTCTGGGGCCAACGTCCTGACTTTC.

The rearrangement links TRBV9 to TRBJ2-2; maybe TRBD2 (5 bases). The CDR3 has 13 amino acids. Germline lookup yields CDR1 SGDLS and CDR2 YYNGEE. V was shortened by 4 bases and J by 6 bases, with 10 bases between the two germline ends. DNA of the CDR3: TGTGCCAGCAGCTTACTAGAGGCCGGGGAGCTGTTTTTT. Protein: CASSLLEAGELFF.

CDR3 sequence (DNA): TGCGCCAGCAGCCCCGGAGGAACAGGGGTCGTCGAGCAGTACTTC. Its protein is CASSPGGTGVVEQYF. The V call is TRBV5-1, the J call TRBJ2-7, with TRBD1 matching over 7 bases. The ends lost 4 bases at V and 6 bases at J; junction bases unmatched: 13. Germline values: CDR1 SGHRS, CDR2 YFSETQ. The CDR3 is 15 residues long.

The chain joins TRBV6-1 to TRBJ2-3; 9 bases match TRBD2. CDR3 length equals 18 residues. Looked up from germline, CDR1 is MNHNS and CDR2 is SASEGT. J lost 0 bases, V lost 2 bases, and 9 bases had no gene match. CDR3 amino acids: CASSEPGWLAGSTDTQYF. CDR3 in DNA: TGTGCCAGCAGTGAACCCGGGTGGCTAGCGGGGAGCACAGATACGCAGTATTTT.

The V and J genes are TRBV5-1 and TRBJ2-1; D is undetermined. Germline loops: CDR1 SGHRS, CDR2 YFSETQ. This CDR3 has 11 amino acids. V shed 4 bases and J shed 9 bases, with 8 bases lying between them. The CDR3 sequence: CASSHKREQFF. The DNA for the CDR3 is TGCGCCAGCAGCCACAAGCGTGAGCAGTTCTTC.

In nucleotides, the CDR3 is TGTGCCAGCAGCAAAGAGGGCGGAGTCAAAAACATTCAGTACTTC. Translating it yields CASSKEGGVKNIQYF. The V gene is TRBV21-1, the J gene TRBJ2-4. TRBV21-1 is an annotated pseudogene. The CDR3 runs 15 residues.

About this clone itself: One end of the junction varies from germline; a read error may be responsible. The chain links TRBV7-7 to TRBJ2-5, with 7 bases fitting TRBD1. The CDR3 runs to 15 residues. Germline CDR1 reads SSHAT; CDR2 reads FNYEAQ (reference sequence). The chain's CDR3 is CASSVRQGSGGTQYF. Written as DNA, the CDR3 is TGTGCTAGCAGCGTTAGACAGGGTTCAGGGGGGACCCAGTACTTC. The whole variable domain, filled in from reference TRBV7-7 and TRBJ2-5, reads GAGVSQSPRYKVTKRGQDVTLRCDPISSHATLYWYQQALGQGPEFLTYFNYEAQPDKSGLPSDRFSAERPEGSISTLTIQRTEQRDSAMYRCASSVRQGSGGTQYFGPGTRLLVL.

The chain's CDR3 is CASTRASLTDTQYF. The CDR3 DNA is TGTGCCAGCACCAGGGCCAGCCTCACAGATACGCAGTATTTT. The V and J genes are TRBV27 and TRBJ2-3; weak D call: TRBD1 (5 bases). V was clipped by 7 bases and J by 2 bases, with 13 bases between them. CDR3 length equals 14 residues. The germline gives CDR1 MNHEY, CDR2 SMNVEV (reference sequence).